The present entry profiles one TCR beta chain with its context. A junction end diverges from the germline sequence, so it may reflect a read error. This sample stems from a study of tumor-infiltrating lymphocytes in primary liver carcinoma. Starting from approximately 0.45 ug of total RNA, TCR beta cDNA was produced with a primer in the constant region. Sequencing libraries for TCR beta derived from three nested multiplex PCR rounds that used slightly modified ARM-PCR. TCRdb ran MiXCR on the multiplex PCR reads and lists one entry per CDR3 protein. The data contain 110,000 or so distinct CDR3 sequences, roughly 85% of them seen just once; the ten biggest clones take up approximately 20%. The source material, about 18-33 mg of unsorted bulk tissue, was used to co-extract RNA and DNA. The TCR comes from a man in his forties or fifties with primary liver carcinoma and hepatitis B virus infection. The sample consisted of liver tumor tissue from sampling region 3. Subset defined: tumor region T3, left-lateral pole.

The CDR3, as DNA: TGTGTCTGGAGTTCGTCCAGCCGGGAGACCCAGTGCTTC. It is translated as CVWSSSSRETQCF. The chain joins TRBV30 to TRBJ2-5; D is possibly TRBD2 (6 bases). Per germline, CDR1 GTSNPN and CDR2 SVGIG (reference sequence). The CDR3 covers 13 residues.